Listed below are T cell receptor beta chains from one sample, sequenced in a study of T cell responses to AZD1222 COVID-19 vaccine. Sequenced by immunoSEQ multiplex PCR; TCRdb stores in-frame clones only, minus some. The sample records fewer than 50,000 clones, roughly 91% being singletons. This sample comprised peripheral blood, obtained 28 days after the second AZD1222 dose. All receptors derive from an adult who received the AZD1222 COVID-19 vaccine. Both conserved end residues are part of each CDR3. D genes are given only for firm matches. The size field is filled for only some rows; it gives once, few, many or a size class.

j_call d_call clone_size v_call cdr3_aa cdr3_nt
TRBJ1-2 TRBD1 . TRBV30 CACHRDRATARGYTF TGTGCCTGCCACCGGGACAGGGCCACCGCAAGGGGCTACACCTTC
TRBJ1-2 . . TRBV18 CASSPRGEPYGYTF TGTGCCAGCTCACCCCGCGGAGAACCCTATGGCTACACCTTC
TRBJ2-7 . . TRBV11-2 CASSPLNGYEQYF TGTGCCAGCAGCCCCTTGAACGGTTACGAGCAGTACTTC
TRBJ1-1 . . TRBV7-9 CASSLGPSFLNTEAFF TGTGCCAGCAGCTTAGGCCCGAGCTTCCTGAACACTGAAGCTTTCTTT
TRBJ1-2 TRBD1 . TRBV5-4 CASSLDTGVYGYTF TGTGCCAGCAGCTTGGACACAGGGGTCTATGGCTACACCTTC
TRBJ2-7 . . TRBV4-1 CASSQDWADPSYEQYF TGCGCCAGCAGCCAAGATTGGGCGGATCCCTCCTACGAGCAGTACTTC
TRBJ2-2 . . TRBV2 CASRRGGGFGELFF TGTGCCAGCAGAAGAGGAGGAGGGTTCGGGGAGCTGTTTTTT
TRBJ2-1 TRBD2 once TRBV5-1 CASSLANLAVRNEQFF TGCGCCAGCAGCTTGGCCAACCTAGCGGTGCGAAATGAGCAGTTCTTC
TRBJ1-1 . . TRBV7-6 CASSPVGKGEAFF TGTGCCAGCAGCCCGGTGGGGAAGGGTGAAGCTTTCTTT
TRBJ1-6 . . TRBV12-5 CASGMDSNSPLHF TGTGCTAGTGGTATGGACAGTAATTCACCCCTCCACTTT
TRBJ2-5 TRBD2 . TRBV10-3 CAISASGGGSETQYF TGTGCCATCAGTGCGAGCGGGGGGGGATCAGAGACCCAGTACTTC
TRBJ2-7 TRBD1 . TRBV7-2 CASGDRTPYEQYF TGTGCCAGCGGGGACAGGACCCCCTACGAGCAGTACTTC
TRBJ1-2 . . TRBV30 CAWSVRAGLNYGYTF TGTGCCTGGAGTGTAAGAGCCGGGCTTAACTATGGCTACACCTTC
TRBJ2-1 . . TRBV5-6 CASSLVRGGINEQFF TGTGCCAGCAGCTTGGTGAGGGGGGGCATTAACGAGCAGTTCTTC
TRBJ2-5 TRBD1 . TRBV11-2 CASSLGSAGGLETQYF TGTGCCAGCAGCTTAGGGTCGGCAGGGGGTTTGGAGACCCAGTACTTC
TRBJ1-6 . . TRBV6-5 CASSYSNGWLHF TGTGCCAGCAGTTACTCGAACGGGTGGCTCCACTTT
TRBJ1-1 TRBD1 . TRBV6-6 CASTSTGGLAFF TGTGCCAGCACCTCCACAGGGGGATTAGCTTTCTTT
TRBJ2-7 TRBD1 . TRBV25-1 CASSVLPGGEQYF TGTGCCAGCAGTGTTTTGCCAGGGGGCGAGCAGTACTTC
TRBJ1-5 TRBD1 . TRBV6-2/TRBV6-3 CASSWTGTQDQPQHF TGTGCCAGCAGTTGGACAGGGACCCAGGATCAGCCCCAGCATTTT
TRBJ1-2 TRBD1 . TRBV3-1/TRBV3-2 CASSSRTGLPYGYTF TGTGCCAGCAGCTCGCGGACAGGCCTCCCCTATGGCTACACCTTC
TRBJ2-1 TRBD2 . TRBV7-2 CASSPWGSGGRGGEQFF TGTGCCAGCAGCCCCTGGGGTAGCGGGGGCCGAGGGGGTGAGCAGTTCTTC
TRBJ1-1 . . TRBV19 CASSPGRVLEAFF TGTGCCAGTAGTCCAGGGAGGGTTCTTGAAGCTTTCTTT
TRBJ2-7 TRBD1 few TRBV7-9 CASSNRQGSSYEQYF TGTGCCAGCAGTAATCGACAGGGGAGCTCCTACGAGCAGTACTTC
TRBJ1-2 . once TRBV25-1 CASSLKGPGHSYGYTF TGTGCCAGCAGTCTAAAAGGCCCCGGACACAGCTATGGCTACACCTTC
TRBJ1-6 . . TRBV10-1 CASSESDGPLHF TGCGCCAGCAGTGAGTCGGACGGGCCCCTCCACTTT
TRBJ2-7 . . TRBV7-9 CASSQTGDEQYF TGTGCCAGCAGCCAGACAGGCGACGAGCAGTACTTC
TRBJ2-2 TRBD1 . TRBV9 CASSLRGQGGITGELFF TGTGCCAGCAGCCTCCGTGGACAGGGAGGCATCACCGGGGAGCTGTTTTTT